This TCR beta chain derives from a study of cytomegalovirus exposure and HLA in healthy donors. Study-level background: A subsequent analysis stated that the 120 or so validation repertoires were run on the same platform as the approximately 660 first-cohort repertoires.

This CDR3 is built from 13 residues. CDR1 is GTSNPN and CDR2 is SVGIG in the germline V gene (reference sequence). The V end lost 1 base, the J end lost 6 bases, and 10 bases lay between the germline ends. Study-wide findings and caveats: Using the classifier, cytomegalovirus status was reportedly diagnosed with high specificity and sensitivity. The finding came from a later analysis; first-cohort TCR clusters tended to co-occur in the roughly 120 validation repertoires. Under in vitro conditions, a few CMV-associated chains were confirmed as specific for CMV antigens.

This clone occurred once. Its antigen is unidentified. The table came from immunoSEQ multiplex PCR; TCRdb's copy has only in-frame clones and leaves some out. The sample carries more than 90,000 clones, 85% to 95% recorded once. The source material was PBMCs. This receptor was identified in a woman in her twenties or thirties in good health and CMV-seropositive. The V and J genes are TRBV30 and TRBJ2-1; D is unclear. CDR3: CAWSADSSNEQFF. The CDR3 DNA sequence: TGTGCCTGGAGTGCCGACTCGAGCAATGAGCAGTTCTTC.